A single sample is the source of the 2 T cell receptor beta chains below, sequenced in a study of CD8 T cells in ankylosing spondylitis. TCRdb re-called the 5' RACE reads with MiXCR, one entry per CDR3 protein. The sample lists some 100,000 distinct CDR3 sequences; roughly 8.3% were seen once. Sequencing was done on a sample of blood, either unsorted or a sorted T cell fraction (not recorded which). The source of these receptors is a male donor with ankylosing spondylitis or in good health (not recorded which).

The chain joins TRBV18 to TRBJ1-2; 10 bases match TRBD1. The germline CDR1 and CDR2 sequences are KGHSH and LQKENI. V trimming: 3 bases; J trimming: 7 bases; junction bases outside the gene matches: 2. The CDR3 is 13 amino acids. The CDR3 sequence is CASSPGQGFGYTF. CDR3 sequence (DNA): TGTGCCAGCTCACCGGGACAGGGGTTTGGCTACACCTTC.

This clonotype was counted many times. This CDR3 reads CSVVVSGIYGYTF. The CDR3 DNA sequence: TGCAGCGTTGTGGTGTCGGGAATTTATGGCTACACCTTC. The rearrangement joins TRBV29-1 to TRBJ1-2, with D unresolved. The germline CDR1 and CDR2 sequences are SQVTM and ANQGSEA. The CDR3 totals 13 residues. The V gene lost 4 bases and the J gene lost 5 bases, with 14 bases spanning the gap. Based on the CDR3 plus reference TRBV29-1 and TRBJ1-2, the full variable domain is SAVISQKPSRDICQRGTSLTIQCQVDSQVTMMFWYRQQPGQSLTLIATANQGSEATYESGFVIDKFPISRPNLTFSTLTVSNMSPEDSSIYLCSVVVSGIYGYTFGSGTRLTVV.